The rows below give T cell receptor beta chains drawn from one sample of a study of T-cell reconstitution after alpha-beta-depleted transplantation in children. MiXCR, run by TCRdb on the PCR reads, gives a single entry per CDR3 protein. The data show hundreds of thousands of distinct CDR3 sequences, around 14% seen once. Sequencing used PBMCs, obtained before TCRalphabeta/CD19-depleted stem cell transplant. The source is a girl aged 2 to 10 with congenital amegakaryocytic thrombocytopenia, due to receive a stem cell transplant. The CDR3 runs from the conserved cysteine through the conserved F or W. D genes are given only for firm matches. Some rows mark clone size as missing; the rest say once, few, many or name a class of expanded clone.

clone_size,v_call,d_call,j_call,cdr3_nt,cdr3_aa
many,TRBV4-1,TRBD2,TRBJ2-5,TGCGCCAGCAGCCAAGGGCGGGCTAGCGGGAGTGGGGTGACCCAGTACTTC,CASSQGRASGSGVTQYF
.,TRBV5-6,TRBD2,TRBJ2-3,TGTGCCAGCAGATCCTCCACTAGCGGGAGCTCCTTTACAGATACGCAGTATTTT,CASRSSTSGSSFTDTQYF
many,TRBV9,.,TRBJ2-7,TGTGCCAGCGGGAGGTCTCGGGGTGTTTACGAGCAGTACTTC,CASGRSRGVYEQYF
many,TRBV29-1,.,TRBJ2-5,TGCAGCGCCACTAGCACGGAGACCCAGTACTTC,CSATSTETQYF
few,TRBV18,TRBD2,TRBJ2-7,TGTGCCAGCTCAGCGGGAGATGGAAGGTACGAGCAGTACTTC,CASSAGDGRYEQYF
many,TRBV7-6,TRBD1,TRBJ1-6,TGTGCCAGCAGCAGGACAGGGGTCGGATCACCCCTCCACTTT,CASSRTGVGSPLHF
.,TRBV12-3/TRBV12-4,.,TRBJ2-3,TGTGCCAGCAGTCACCAAAAACCGGATACGCAGTATTTT,CASSHQKPDTQYF
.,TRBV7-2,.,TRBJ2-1,TGTGCCAGCAGCTTAGCCAGGGCTTTGAATGAGCAGTTCTTC,CASSLARALNEQFF
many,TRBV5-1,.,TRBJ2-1,TGCGCCAGCAGCTTTTACGTGGGAACCTACAATGAGCAGTTCTTC,CASSFYVGTYNEQFF
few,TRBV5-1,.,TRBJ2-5,TGCGCCAGCAGCTTCCGCGAGGTGTGGGAGACCCAGTACTTC,CASSFREVWETQYF
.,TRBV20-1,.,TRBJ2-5,TGCAGTGTTAGTGGCCTGGAGACCCAGTACTTC,CSVSGLETQYF
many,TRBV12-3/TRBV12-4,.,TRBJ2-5,TGTGCCAGCAGAGCAGCGGGAGAGACCCAGTACTTC,CASRAAGETQYF
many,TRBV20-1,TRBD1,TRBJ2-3,TGCAGTGCTAACCCCGGGACAGACACAGATACGCAGTATTTT,CSANPGTDTDTQYF
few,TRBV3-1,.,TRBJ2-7,TGTGCCAGCAGCCAAGATGGGATGGCGGGCGAGCAGTACTTC,CASSQDGMAGEQYF
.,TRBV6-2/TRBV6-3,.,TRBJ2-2,TGTGCCAGCAGTTACTTCCGAACCGGGGAGCTGTTTTTT,CASSYFRTGELFF
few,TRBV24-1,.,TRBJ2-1,TGTGCCACCAGTGACGCCGGGCCTTACAGCCATGAGCAGTTCTTC,CATSDAGPYSHEQFF
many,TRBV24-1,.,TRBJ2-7,TGTGCCACCAGTGAAAGCGAGCAGTACTTC,CATSESEQYF
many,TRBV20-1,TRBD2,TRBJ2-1,TGCAGTGCCCCACTAGCGGGAGTCGACAATGAGCAGTTCTTC,CSAPLAGVDNEQFF
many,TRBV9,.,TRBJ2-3,TGTGCCAGCGCCGCAGCGGGCACGCAGTATTTT,CASAAAGTQYF
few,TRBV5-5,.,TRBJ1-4,TGTGCCAGCAGGCAGGGAGGCCGCCGAGAAAAACTGTTTTTT,CASRQGGRREKLFF
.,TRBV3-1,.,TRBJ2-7,TGTGCCAGCAGCCAAGCTACGGGACCCTACGAGCAGTACTTC,CASSQATGPYEQYF
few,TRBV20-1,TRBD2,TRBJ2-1,TGCAGTGCTACCTCGGTAGCGGGAGTGGGTAATGAGCAGTTCTTC,CSATSVAGVGNEQFF
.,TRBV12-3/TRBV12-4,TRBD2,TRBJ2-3,TGTGCCAGCACCCCCGGGGTAGCGGGAAGATCAGATACGCAGTATTTT,CASTPGVAGRSDTQYF
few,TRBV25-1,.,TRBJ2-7,TGTGCCAGCAGTGCCGCCGGAGGGATGGGCTCCTACGAGCAGTACTTC,CASSAAGGMGSYEQYF
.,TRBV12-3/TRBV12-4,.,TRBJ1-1,TGTGCCAGCAGTATCGGCGAGGGAGTCACTGAAGCTTTGTTT,CASSIGEGVTEALF
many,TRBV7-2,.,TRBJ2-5,TGTGCCAGCAGATTAGGGGTGGTGGAGACCCAGTACTTC,CASRLGVVETQYF
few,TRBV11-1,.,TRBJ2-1,TGTGCCAGCAGCTTCTTTGTTCGGGGGTTTTCGGACTACAATGAGCGGTTCTTC,CASSFFVRGFSDYNERFF
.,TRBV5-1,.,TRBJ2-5,TGCGCCAGCAGCTTCGGTCGGAGGAATAAACAGTTGGGAGAGACCCAGTACTTC,CASSFGRRNKQLGETQYF
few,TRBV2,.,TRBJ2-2,TGTGCCACAGCTAGCACGAACACCGGGGAGCTGTTTTTT,CATASTNTGELFF
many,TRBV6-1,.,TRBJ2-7,TGTGCCAGCAGACCCCCCCTTACCCTCAACGAGCAGTACTTC,CASRPPLTLNEQYF
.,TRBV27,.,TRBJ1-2,TGTGCCAGCAGCCCTATAGTTAACTATGGCTACACCTTC,CASSPIVNYGYTF
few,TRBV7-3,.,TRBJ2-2,TGTGCCAGCAGCTTAATGCCCCAACAGGGAAACACCGGGGAGCTGTTTTTT,CASSLMPQQGNTGELFF
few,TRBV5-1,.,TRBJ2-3,TGCGCCAGCAGCTTGAGTGGGGGTGCCCCCACAGATACGCAGTATTTT,CASSLSGGAPTDTQYF
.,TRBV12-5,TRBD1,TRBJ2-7,TGTGCTAGTGCCTCTCCTCAGGGGGCCTCCTACGAGCAGTACTTC,CASASPQGASYEQYF
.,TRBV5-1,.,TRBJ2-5,TGCGCCAGCACCTACGAGGACTGGGTTGAGACCCAGTACTTC,CASTYEDWVETQYF
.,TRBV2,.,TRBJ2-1,TGTGCCACCAAAGGGGCCCCCAATGAGCAGTTCTTC,CATKGAPNEQFF
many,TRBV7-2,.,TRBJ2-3,TGTGCCAGCAGCTTAGCGCGGGATAGCGGCGGAGATACGCAGTATTTT,CASSLARDSGGDTQYF
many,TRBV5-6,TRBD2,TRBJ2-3,TGTGCCAGCAGCTTGGGAACTAGCGGGAGCGGGGCGGCGCAGTATTTT,CASSLGTSGSGAAQYF